This TCR beta chain was obtained from a study of T cell repertoires in cytomegalovirus infection. About the study: Indications of both CMV infection and matching HLA type were provided by public TCR beta signatures.

This clonotype was counted between two and nine times. Antigen specificity is unknown. The study's findings and limits: HLA-C-restricted, CMV-specific TCR beta clonotypes were dominant ex vivo.

TCRdb reanalysed the reads using MiXCR and keeps one entry per CDR3 protein. Here the sample spans roughly 100,000 distinct CDR3 sequences, 16% being singletons. Per germline, CDR1 KGHSH and CDR2 LQKENI. The CDR3 has 17 residues. Unmatched junction bases numbered 7, after V lost 3 bases and J lost 2 bases. Sequenced sample: PBMCs. This receptor was identified in a human donor in good health (CMV status not recorded). Some clones in this sample may be carry-over from other donors' samples. The chain carries TRBV18 and TRBJ1-6; 7 nucleotides agree with TRBD1. The CDR3 DNA is TGTGCCAGCTCACCCTATGCCGGGACAGCCTATAATTCACCCCTCCACTTT. It encodes CASSPYAGTAYNSPLHF. The variable domain in full, completed from reference TRBV18 and TRBJ1-6, reads NAGVMQNPRHLVRRRGQEARLRCSPMKGHSHVYWYRQLPEEGLKFMVYLQKENIIDESGMPKERFSAEFPKEGPSILRIQQVVRGDSAAYFCASSPYAGTAYNSPLHFGNGTRLTVT.